A selection of T cell receptor beta chains follows, all from one sample in a study of CD8 T cells in ankylosing spondylitis. TCRdb recomputed calls from the 5' RACE reads with MiXCR, one row per CDR3 protein. This table has fewer than 450,000 distinct CDR3 sequences, 15% to 20% appearing once. Sequenced sample: blood, either unsorted or a sorted T cell fraction (not recorded which). The receptors derive from a male donor with ankylosing spondylitis. The conserved cysteine and the conserved F or W are not part of the CDR3 here. Each record gives: J gene, V gene, D gene, CDR3 protein. D genes are given only for firm matches.

TRBJ2-1	TRBV29-1	TRBD1	SVERPQGARNEQF
TRBJ2-2	TRBV20-1	TRBD2	SARGTSGSRELF
TRBJ2-7	TRBV5-1	TRBD1	ASWKGAGLPYEQY
TRBJ2-7	TRBV4-3	-	ASSHFSVGEQY
TRBJ2-3	TRBV20-1	TRBD2	SALSGGAGLTTDTQY
TRBJ2-2	TRBV18	-	ASSPSKVQASTSGELF
TRBJ1-1	TRBV29-1	-	SVSGQLNTEAF
TRBJ1-1	TRBV29-1	-	SYNAGGRNTEAF
TRBJ1-6	TRBV6-1	TRBD1	ASSERDRPNSPLH
TRBJ2-2	TRBV12-3/TRBV12-4	-	ASSLGDLNTGELF
TRBJ1-5	TRBV7-9	-	ASSLESGHSNQPQH
TRBJ2-1	TRBV25-1	TRBD1	ASSGAQGRNEQF
TRBJ2-2	TRBV20-1	-	SASTGGSAGELF
TRBJ1-3	TRBV19	-	ASTGIVSGNTIY
TRBJ2-4	TRBV7-2	-	ASSLTQGNGNIQY
TRBJ2-3	TRBV24-1	TRBD1	ATSDSTGGGTDTQY
TRBJ1-4	TRBV7-8	-	ASSAAGGLGEKLF
TRBJ2-1	TRBV18	TRBD2	ASSGLAGEYNEQF
TRBJ2-3	TRBV24-1	TRBD2	ATSDPGLAASTDTQY
TRBJ2-7	TRBV20-1	-	SADPTTGQTYEQY
TRBJ2-2	TRBV3-1	TRBD2	ASSYTSGRTGELF
TRBJ1-1	TRBV29-1	-	SVVDPAGEAF
TRBJ1-4	TRBV7-8	-	ASSLALATNEKLF
TRBJ2-1	TRBV7-9	-	ASSLNRGTVNEQF
TRBJ1-1	TRBV29-1	TRBD1	SAVLGQWDEAF
TRBJ1-1	TRBV7-2	-	ASSLALGYTEAF
TRBJ1-2	TRBV5-1	-	ASSLDPSNYGYT
TRBJ1-1	TRBV10-2	-	ASSESGTEAF
TRBJ2-1	TRBV6-5	-	ASSYSNPQGGNEQF
TRBJ2-7	TRBV4-1	-	ASSQVLNSYEQY
TRBJ2-3	TRBV7-2	TRBD2	ASSLKAGGGDTQY
TRBJ2-6	TRBV27	-	ASSPDLGANVLT
TRBJ2-1	TRBV20-1	-	SADTELYNEQF
TRBJ1-3	TRBV13	-	ASSPGGNSGNTIY
TRBJ2-7	TRBV12-3/TRBV12-4	-	ASSATAGRYEQY
TRBJ2-3	TRBV6-2/TRBV6-3	TRBD2	ASSTLAGATDTQY
TRBJ2-5	TRBV7-8	TRBD1	ASSSNDRGQETQY
TRBJ2-3	TRBV6-1	-	ASSRGLFNTDTQY
TRBJ2-7	TRBV5-1	-	ASSSGAGAVNEQY
TRBJ2-7	TRBV28	-	ASSLVRGTYEQY
TRBJ1-5	TRBV18	TRBD1	ASSRQGAMGQPQH
TRBJ2-2	TRBV7-6	-	ASSLERLSTGELF
TRBJ2-1	TRBV28	TRBD2	ASTTSGRAGEQF
TRBJ1-1	TRBV10-3	TRBD1	AISGQDRTEAF
TRBJ2-7	TRBV12-3/TRBV12-4	-	ASRQQGRIYEQY
TRBJ1-1	TRBV7-9	TRBD1	ASSPYRGPNTEAF
TRBJ2-5	TRBV29-1	TRBD1	SVPTGGYQETQY
TRBJ2-7	TRBV12-3/TRBV12-4	-	ASSLSGFSPLGEQY
TRBJ2-1	TRBV5-1	TRBD2	ASGTSGGTGNEQF
TRBJ1-6	TRBV12-3/TRBV12-4	-	ASSLTRNSPLH
TRBJ2-7	TRBV20-1	-	SARDGEGSRYEQY
TRBJ1-1	TRBV5-6	TRBD1	ASSGIIRGLMNTEAF
TRBJ2-2	TRBV6-5	-	ASSYSISVSGELF
TRBJ2-2	TRBV6-4	TRBD2	ASSDLAGANTGELF
TRBJ2-3	TRBV15	TRBD2	ATSSGGRTTDTQY
TRBJ2-2	TRBV6-5	-	ASSYSATGELF
TRBJ2-5	TRBV20-1	-	SARALGGETQY
TRBJ2-1	TRBV6-6	-	ASSPLGVSEQF
TRBJ2-2	TRBV10-3	TRBD2	AISATASGGADTGELF
TRBJ2-1	TRBV18	-	ASSSTTSGSDEQF